These T cell receptor beta chains were read from a single sample in a study of post-analysis software for immune sequencing data. MiXCR was run by TCRdb on the PCR reads, yielding one entry per CDR3 protein. This repertoire shows hundreds of thousands of distinct CDR3 sequences, roughly 46% found once; its top ten account for roughly 1.7%. Sequenced material: blood. These receptors were collected from a girl aged 5-17 years with multiple sclerosis. Both conserved end residues are part of each CDR3.

V | CDR3
TRBV10-1 | CASSETSGIEDEQFF
TRBV29-1 | CSLRERQTTDTQYF
TRBV7-2 | CASSPTSSQQFF
TRBV28 | CASSLYPSIGRGRYNEQYF
TRBV7-9 | CASSEDTGGIQQYF
TRBV5-1 | CASTQGGTATNEKLFF
TRBV7-2 | CASSLGSGGPFTYNEQFF
TRBV6-1 | CASSEAPTVSYEQYF
TRBV29-1 | CSVEEGTSGRDEQFF
TRBV29-1 | CSVQGVIAKNIQYF
TRBV7-3 | CASSPRDRSSYNEQFF
TRBV7-2 | CASSLSGGRQETQYF
TRBV20-1 | CSARSPVGTNEQFF
TRBV5-1 | CASSSTGGAYTEAFF
TRBV30 | CAWSVKGWEKLFF
TRBV28 | CASSFPGQGLRSSYTF
TRBV4-2 | CASSQDNLLADKAETQYF
TRBV7-9 | CASSVSGQTGFF
TRBV5-5 | CASSRTEHQPQHF
TRBV18 | CASSPQGQGQAEQFF
TRBV20-1 | CSAAGGTGYTF
TRBV12-3/TRBV12-4 | CASGGPRSKNEYEQYF
TRBV3-1 | CASWGSGSQETQYF
TRBV2 | CASRQGATPNNEQFF
TRBV20-1 | CSARDLFGDSYEQYF
TRBV5-1 | CASTPHGNRADTQYF
TRBV5-1 | CASSLASDGVQETQYF
TRBV11-2 | CASSLAREWDTQYF
TRBV20-1 | CSATDPGGALGAFF
TRBV6-1 | CASSVQEPYEQYF
TRBV5-1 | CASSLVQDTQYF
TRBV15 | CATSRGPAGGIFNYGYTF
TRBV12-3/TRBV12-4 | CASSFLGGQETQYF
TRBV6-2/TRBV6-3 | CASTLPGGNTDTQYF
TRBV5-1 | CASSKDRAYNEQFF
TRBV28 | CATSKAGSPWGQFF
TRBV20-1 | CSAITGSGSYNEQFF
TRBV5-1 | CASSFQRYSTDTQYF
TRBV20-1 | CSARKAAGNTEAFF
TRBV4-1 | CASSQEPAGVYEQYF
TRBV7-7 | CASSPNSLGELFF
TRBV5-1 | CASSPWEGGLAEEYF
TRBV10-3 | CAIRVLGDTQYF
TRBV10-3 | CAIRGLRQGGAEAFF